These T cell receptor beta chains were read from a single sample in a study of shared clonotypes between healthy human individuals. Assay: immunoSEQ multiplex PCR; the TCRdb copy retains only in-frame clones and omits some. The table has about 2 million clones, 85% to 95% seen once. The sample consisted of naive CD4+ T cells sorted from blood. All receptors derive from a man between 18 and 29 years old in good health. Both conserved end residues are part of each CDR3. The D gene is left open where the match is weak. A row's size may be missing; if present it is once, few, many or a size class.

D,size,V,J,DNA,CDR3
NA,NA,TRBV7-9,TRBJ1-1,TGTGCCAGCAGCGCCCCTATGAACACTGAAGCTTTCTTT,CASSAPMNTEAFF
NA,NA,TRBV19,TRBJ1-5,TGTGCCAGTACGAGAGGAAATAGCAATCAGCCCCAGCATTTT,CASTRGNSNQPQHF
NA,NA,TRBV7-2,TRBJ2-1,TGTGCCAGCAGCCTACCCGGATTACCCAGAGAGCAGTTCTTC,CASSLPGLPREQFF
NA,NA,TRBV4-2,TRBJ2-4,TGTGCCAGCAGCCAACTCGACCCGCTGGTAGCCAAAAACATTCAGTACTTC,CASSQLDPLVAKNIQYF
NA,NA,TRBV7-2,TRBJ1-1,TGTGCCAGCAGCTCCTCACGGGCAAGGGACACTGAAGCTTTCTTT,CASSSSRARDTEAFF
NA,NA,TRBV7-2,TRBJ2-5,TGTGCCAGCAGCTCCAGAGGGGGGAGTGGTTGGGAGACCCAGTACTTC,CASSSRGGSGWETQYF
TRBD1,NA,TRBV27,TRBJ2-1,TGTGCCAGCAAACAGGGGGCAGCCTACAATGAGCAGTTCTTC,CASKQGAAYNEQFF
TRBD2,NA,TRBV7-7,TRBJ2-2,TGTGCTAGCAGCCCTAGACTAGCGGGAGGGGCCGGGGAGCTGTTTTTT,CASSPRLAGGAGELFF
TRBD1,NA,TRBV2,TRBJ2-3,TGTGCCAGCAGCTCGGACAGGGGGAGCACAGATACGCAGTATTTT,CASSSDRGSTDTQYF
NA,NA,TRBV15,TRBJ2-7,TGTGCCACCAGCAGACCTTGGACGGATGAGCAGTACTTC,CATSRPWTDEQYF
NA,once,TRBV15,TRBJ2-3,TGTGCCACCAGCAGAGGCAGGGCGCTTTGGAGCGACCGCACAGATACGCAGTATTTT,CATSRGRALWSDRTDTQYF
TRBD1,NA,TRBV7-9,TRBJ1-1,TGTGCCAGCAGCTCCCTGACAGGGGGCGAAGCTTTCTTT,CASSSLTGGEAFF
NA,NA,TRBV10-1,TRBJ1-6,TGCGCCAGCAACTGGGTCCCCTATAATTCACCCCTCCACTTT,CASNWVPYNSPLHF
NA,NA,TRBV9,TRBJ2-5,TGTGCCAGCAGCGTAGGGGCTAGTCCCCAAGAGACCCAGTACTTC,CASSVGASPQETQYF
TRBD1,NA,TRBV11-2,TRBJ1-1,TGTGCCAGCAGACAGGGGGCAGGTGCTTTCTTT,CASRQGAGAFF
TRBD1,NA,TRBV7-8,TRBJ1-3,TGTGCCAGCAGCACGGACAGGGAGAACACCATATATTTT,CASSTDRENTIYF
NA,NA,TRBV7-9,TRBJ1-1,TGTGCCAGCAGCGTAGCCGCTGGGAGAAACACTGAAGCTTTCTTT,CASSVAAGRNTEAFF
NA,NA,TRBV7-9,TRBJ2-7,TGTGCCAGCAGCCCCCTCGTGTGGACCAGCTCCTACGAGCAGTACTTC,CASSPLVWTSSYEQYF
NA,NA,TRBV2,TRBJ2-6,TGTGCCAGCACCCAGAGCTCTGGGGCCAACGTCCTGACTTTC,CASTQSSGANVLTF
NA,NA,TRBV5-6,TRBJ2-1,TGTGCCAGCAGCTTGGGTAGCAATGAGCAGTTCTTC,CASSLGSNEQFF
NA,once,TRBV9,TRBJ1-3,TGTGCCAGCAGCGCGGCAGGTGTCTCTGGAAACACCATATATTTT,CASSAAGVSGNTIYF
TRBD2,NA,TRBV2,TRBJ2-7,TGTGCCAGCAGCGACATAGGACTAGCGGTGAAACAGCAGTACTTC,CASSDIGLAVKQQYF
TRBD1,few,TRBV19,TRBJ1-4,TGTGCCAGTAGCCGGACAGGGGAAAAACTGTTTTTT,CASSRTGEKLFF
TRBD2,once,TRBV6-6,TRBJ2-7,TGTGCCTCTAGAGCGGGGGGAGGCGACGAGCAGTACTTC,CASRAGGGDEQYF
TRBD1,NA,TRBV6-1,TRBJ2-5,TGTGCCAGCAGAGGGGGACAGGCTCTTCAAGAGACCCAGTACTTC,CASRGGQALQETQYF
TRBD1,NA,TRBV29-1,TRBJ1-5,TGCAGCGTTCAAGGTGGCAGGGGGCTCGGGAATCAGCCCCAGCATTTT,CSVQGGRGLGNQPQHF
NA,NA,TRBV28,TRBJ1-1,TGTGCCAGCCGAGGAGCTATGAACACTGAAGCTTTCTTT,CASRGAMNTEAFF
NA,NA,TRBV10-1,TRBJ2-7,TGCGCCAGCATCGGAGGGAGGTCCCACGAGCAGTACTTC,CASIGGRSHEQYF
TRBD1,NA,TRBV9,TRBJ2-2,TGTGCCAGCAGCGTAGCTACGAGACAGGGGACCGGGGAGCTGTTTTTT,CASSVATRQGTGELFF
NA,once,TRBV30,TRBJ2-3,TGTGCCTGGAGGTCTCGGGAAGCCTGGACAGATACGCAGTATTTT,CAWRSREAWTDTQYF
TRBD1,NA,TRBV30,TRBJ2-7,TGTGCCTGGACCGGGACAGGCACCTACGAGCAGTACTTC,CAWTGTGTYEQYF
NA,NA,TRBV30,TRBJ1-6,TGTGCCTGGGGACAGAATTTAGGTTCACCCCTCCACTTT,CAWGQNLGSPLHF